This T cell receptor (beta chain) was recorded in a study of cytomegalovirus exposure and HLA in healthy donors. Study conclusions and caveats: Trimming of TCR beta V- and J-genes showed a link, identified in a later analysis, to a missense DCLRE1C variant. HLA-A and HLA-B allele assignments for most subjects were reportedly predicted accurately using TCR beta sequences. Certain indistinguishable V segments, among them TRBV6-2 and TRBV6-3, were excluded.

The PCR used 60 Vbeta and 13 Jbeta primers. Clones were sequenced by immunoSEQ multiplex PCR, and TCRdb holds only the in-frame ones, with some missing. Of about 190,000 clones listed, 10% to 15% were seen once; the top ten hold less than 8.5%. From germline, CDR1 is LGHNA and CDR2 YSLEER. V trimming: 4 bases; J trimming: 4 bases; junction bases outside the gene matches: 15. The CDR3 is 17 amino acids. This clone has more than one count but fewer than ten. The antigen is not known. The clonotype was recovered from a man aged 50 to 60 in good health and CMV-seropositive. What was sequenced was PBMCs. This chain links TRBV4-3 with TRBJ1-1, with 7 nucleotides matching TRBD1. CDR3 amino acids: CASSLLTGLGSGTEAFF. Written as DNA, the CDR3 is TGCGCCAGCAGCCTTTTGACAGGGCTTGGATCAGGCACTGAAGCTTTCTTT.